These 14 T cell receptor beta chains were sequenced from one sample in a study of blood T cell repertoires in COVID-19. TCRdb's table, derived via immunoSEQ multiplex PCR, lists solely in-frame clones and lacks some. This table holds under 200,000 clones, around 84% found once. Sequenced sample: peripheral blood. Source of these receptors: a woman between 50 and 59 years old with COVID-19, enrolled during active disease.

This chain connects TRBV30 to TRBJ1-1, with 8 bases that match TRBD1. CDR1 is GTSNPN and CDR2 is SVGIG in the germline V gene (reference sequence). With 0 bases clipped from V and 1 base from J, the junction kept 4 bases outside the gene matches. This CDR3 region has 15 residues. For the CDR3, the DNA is TGTGCCTGGAGTGTAGCAGGGGGCCCGAACACTGAAGCTTTCTTT. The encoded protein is CAWSVAGGPNTEAFF.

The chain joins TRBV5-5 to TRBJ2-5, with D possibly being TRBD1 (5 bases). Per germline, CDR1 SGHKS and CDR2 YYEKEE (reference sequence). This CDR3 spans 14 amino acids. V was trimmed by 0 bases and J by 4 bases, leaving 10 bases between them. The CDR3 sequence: CASSLVWGAETQYF. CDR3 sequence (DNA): TGTGCCAGCAGCTTGGTTTGGGGCGCAGAGACCCAGTACTTC.

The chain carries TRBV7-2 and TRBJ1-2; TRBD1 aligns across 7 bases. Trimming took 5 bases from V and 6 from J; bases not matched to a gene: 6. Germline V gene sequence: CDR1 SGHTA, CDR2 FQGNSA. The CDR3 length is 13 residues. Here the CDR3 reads CASSPLQGNGYTF. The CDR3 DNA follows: TGTGCCAGCAGCCCATTACAGGGGAATGGCTACACCTTC.

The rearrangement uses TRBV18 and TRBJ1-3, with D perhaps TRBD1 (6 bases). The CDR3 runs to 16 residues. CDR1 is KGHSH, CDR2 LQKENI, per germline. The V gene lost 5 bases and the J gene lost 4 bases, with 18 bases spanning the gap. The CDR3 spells CASSFRTAREGNTIYF. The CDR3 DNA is TGTGCCAGCTCATTTCGGACAGCAAGAGAAGGAAACACCATATATTTT.

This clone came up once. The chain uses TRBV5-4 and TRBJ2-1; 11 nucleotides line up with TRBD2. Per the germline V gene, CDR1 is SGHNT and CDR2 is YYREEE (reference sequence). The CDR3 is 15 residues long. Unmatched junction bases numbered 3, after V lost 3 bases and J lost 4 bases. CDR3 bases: TGTGCCAGCAGCTCGGGACTAGCGGAATACAATGAGCAGTTCTTC. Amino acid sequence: CASSSGLAEYNEQFF.

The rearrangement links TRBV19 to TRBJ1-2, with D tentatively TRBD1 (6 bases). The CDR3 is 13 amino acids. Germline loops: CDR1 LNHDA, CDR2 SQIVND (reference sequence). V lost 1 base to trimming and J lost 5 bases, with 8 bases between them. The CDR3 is CASSIATGYGYTF. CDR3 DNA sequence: TGTGCCAGTAGTATAGCAACAGGGTATGGCTACACCTTC.

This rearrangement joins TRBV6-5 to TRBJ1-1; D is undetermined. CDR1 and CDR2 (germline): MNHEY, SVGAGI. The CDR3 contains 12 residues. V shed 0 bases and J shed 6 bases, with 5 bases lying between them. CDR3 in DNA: TGTGCCAGCAGTTACTCTGGAGCTGAAGCTTTCTTT. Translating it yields CASSYSGAEAFF.

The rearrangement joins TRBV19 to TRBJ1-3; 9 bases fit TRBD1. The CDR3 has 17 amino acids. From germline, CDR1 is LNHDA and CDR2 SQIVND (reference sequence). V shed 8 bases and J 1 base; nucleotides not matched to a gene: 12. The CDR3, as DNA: TGTGCCAGTTCCCCGGGACAGGGTTATTCTTCTGGAAACACCATATATTTT. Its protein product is CASSPGQGYSSGNTIYF.

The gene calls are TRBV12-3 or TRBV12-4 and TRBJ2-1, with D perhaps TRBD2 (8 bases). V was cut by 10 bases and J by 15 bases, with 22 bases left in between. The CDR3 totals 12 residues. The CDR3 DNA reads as TGTGCCACCAGGGGGTCGGGGACTAGACTGTTCTTC. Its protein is CATRGSGTRLFF.

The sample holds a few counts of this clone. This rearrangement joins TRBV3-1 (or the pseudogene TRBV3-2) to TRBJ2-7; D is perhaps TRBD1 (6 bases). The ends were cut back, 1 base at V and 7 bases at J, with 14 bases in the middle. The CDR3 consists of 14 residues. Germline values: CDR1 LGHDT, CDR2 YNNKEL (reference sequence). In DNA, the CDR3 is TGTGCCAGCAGCCAAGGTAACAGGGATCGAGAGCAGTACTTC. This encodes CASSQGNRDREQYF.

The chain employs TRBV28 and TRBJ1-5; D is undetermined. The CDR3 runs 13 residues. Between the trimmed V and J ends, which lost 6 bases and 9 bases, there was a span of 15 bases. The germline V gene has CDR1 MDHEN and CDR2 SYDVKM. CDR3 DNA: TGTGCCAGCAGCATCAGCGATTTCCGGCCCCAGCATTTT. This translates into CASSISDFRPQHF.

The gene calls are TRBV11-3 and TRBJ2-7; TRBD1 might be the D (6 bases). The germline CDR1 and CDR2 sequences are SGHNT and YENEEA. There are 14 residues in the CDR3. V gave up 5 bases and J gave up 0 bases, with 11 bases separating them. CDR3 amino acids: CASSPGTHSYEQYF. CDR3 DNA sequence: TGTGCCAGCAGCCCCGGGACACACTCCTACGAGCAGTACTTC.

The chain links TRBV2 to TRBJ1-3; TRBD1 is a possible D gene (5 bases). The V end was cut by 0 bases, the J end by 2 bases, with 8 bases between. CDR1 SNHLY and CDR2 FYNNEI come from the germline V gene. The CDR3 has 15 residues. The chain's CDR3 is CASSEAGTPGNTIYF. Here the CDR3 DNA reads TGTGCCAGCAGTGAAGCGGGGACTCCTGGAAACACCATATATTTT.

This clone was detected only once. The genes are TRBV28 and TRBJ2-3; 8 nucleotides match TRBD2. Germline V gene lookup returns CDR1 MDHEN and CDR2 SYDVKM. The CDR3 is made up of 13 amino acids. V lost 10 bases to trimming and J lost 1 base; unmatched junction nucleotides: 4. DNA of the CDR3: TGTGCCACCGGAGCGGGGGGCACAGATACGCAGTATTTT. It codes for CATGAGGTDTQYF.